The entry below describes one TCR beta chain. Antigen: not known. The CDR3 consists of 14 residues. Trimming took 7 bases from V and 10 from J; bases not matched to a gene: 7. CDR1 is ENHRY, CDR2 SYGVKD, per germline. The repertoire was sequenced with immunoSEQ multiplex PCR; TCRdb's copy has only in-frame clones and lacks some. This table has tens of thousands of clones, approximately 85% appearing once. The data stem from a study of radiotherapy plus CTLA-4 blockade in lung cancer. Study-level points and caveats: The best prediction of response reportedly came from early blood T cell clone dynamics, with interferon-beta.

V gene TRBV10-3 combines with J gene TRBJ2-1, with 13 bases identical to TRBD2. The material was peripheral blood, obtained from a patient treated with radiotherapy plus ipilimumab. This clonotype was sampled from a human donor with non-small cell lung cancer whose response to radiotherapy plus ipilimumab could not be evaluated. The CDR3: CAITSGLAGDEQFF. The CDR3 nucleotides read TGTGCCATCACCTCCGGACTAGCGGGAGACGAGCAGTTCTTC.